The 9 T cell receptor beta chains given below trace back to one sample, sequenced in a study of blood T cells in healthy people across ages. For the second PCR, which ran for about 7 to 11 cycles, a sample-barcoded 5' primer and a J-beta primer mix were used. In TCRdb, the 5' RACE reads were re-called with MiXCR into one record per CDR3 protein. The sample consists of about 680,000 distinct CDR3 sequences, roughly 50% of them appearing once. Sequenced sample: blood. The receptors originated from a woman aged 55-69 years in good health.

This clonotype occurred a few times. The V call is TRBV5-1, the J call TRBJ2-1; TRBD2 aligns across 10 bases. The trim removed 0 bases at V and 3 bases at J, leaving 6 bases unmatched. This CDR3 has 17 amino acids. Germline V gives CDR1 SGHRS, CDR2 YFSETQ. The CDR3 sequence: CASSLGLAGVDYNEQFF. The CDR3 DNA reads as TGCGCCAGCAGCTTGGGGCTAGCGGGAGTAGACTACAATGAGCAGTTCTTC.

A remark on this clonotype: One junction end disagrees with the germline gene, perhaps due to a read error. The J gene is TRBJ2-3, the V gene TRBV2; D is unclear. This CDR3 is built from 11 residues. The germline V gene has CDR1 SNHLY and CDR2 FYNNEI. The CDR3 sequence: CTSDPGGSQYF. In DNA, the CDR3 is TGTACCAGCGACCCGGGTGGATCGCAGTATTTT.

The rearrangement links TRBV2 to TRBJ2-5, with TRBD1 matching 7 bases. Germline CDR1 SNHLY, CDR2 FYNNEI. There are 15 residues in the CDR3. V trimming: 4 bases; J trimming: 5 bases; junction bases outside the gene matches: 10. CDR3 DNA: TGTGCCAGCAGTGTGGACGGGACAGAACGCGAGACCCAGTACTTC. It encodes CASSVDGTERETQYF.

This clonotype was picked up one time. The chain employs TRBV18 and TRBJ1-4, with 8 nucleotides matching TRBD1. The CDR3 spans 16 residues. Per germline, CDR1 KGHSH and CDR2 LQKENI. V lost 1 base, J lost 8 bases, and 9 bases stayed unmatched. In DNA form, the CDR3 reads TGTGCCAGCTCACCACGGACAGGGAGGCAGAACGAAAAACTGTTTTTT. This gives the protein CASSPRTGRQNEKLFF. Full variable domain (rest looked up from reference TRBV18 and TRBJ1-4): NAGVMQNPRHLVRRRGQEARLRCSPMKGHSHVYWYRQLPEEGLKFMVYLQKENIIDESGMPKERFSAEFPKEGPSILRIQQVVRGDSAAYFCASSPRTGRQNEKLFFGSGTQLSVL.

Remarks on this clonotype: One end of the junction varies from germline; a read error may be responsible. This rearrangement joins TRBV7-3 to TRBJ2-4, with 9 nucleotides matching TRBD1. Germline CDR1 reads SGHTA; CDR2 reads FQGTGA. CDR3 length: 16 residues. The CDR3 region is CANSLLGTGYDNEQYF. The DNA of the CDR3 is TGTGCCAACAGCTTACTAGGGACAGGGTACGACAATGAGCAGTACTTC.

This clonotype has just a few counts. The chain couples TRBV29-1 to TRBJ2-7, with 9 bases identical to TRBD1. Looked up from germline, CDR1 is SQVTM and CDR2 is ANQGSEA. The J segment lost 3 bases and the V segment lost 3 bases, leaving 0 bases of the junction unmatched. This CDR3 region has 12 residues. DNA for the CDR3: TGCAGCGTTGAGGGACAGGGCTACGAGCAGTACTTC. It codes for CSVEGQGYEQYF.

J is TRBJ1-5 and V is TRBV7-2; D ambiguous. The CDR3 has 15 amino acids. Trimming stripped 4 bases from V and 0 bases from J, with 10 bases between. Germline CDR1 and CDR2: SGHTA and FQGNSA. The CDR3 DNA sequence: TGTGCCAGCAGCTCAAGCAAGGATAGCAATCAGCCCCAGCATTTT. Its translation is CASSSSKDSNQPQHF. The full variable domain, completed using reference TRBV7-2 and TRBJ1-5, is GAGVSQSPSNKVTEKGKDVELRCDPISGHTALYWYRQSLGQGLEFLIYFQGNSAPDKSGLPSDRFSAERTGGSVSTLTIQRTQQEDSAVYLCASSSSKDSNQPQHFGDGTRLSIL.

The chain couples TRBV12-5 to TRBJ1-4; perhaps TRBD1 as D (5 bases). The CDR3 length is 19 residues. Germline lookup yields CDR1 LGHNT and CDR2 FRNRAP. The V end lost 1 base, the J end lost 0 bases, and 18 bases lay between the germline ends. CDR3 in DNA: TGTGCTAGTGGTTTGGACCGGGGAAGAGGGGTTGCAACTAATGAAAAACTGTTTTTT. This gives the protein CASGLDRGRGVATNEKLFF. The whole variable domain, filled in from reference TRBV12-5 and TRBJ1-4, reads DARVTQTPRHKVTEMGQEVTMRCQPILGHNTVFWYRQTMMQGLELLAYFRNRAPLDDSGMPKDRFSAEMPDATLATLKIQPSEPRDSAVYFCASGLDRGRGVATNEKLFFGSGTQLSVL.

This clonotype was recorded a few times. The V gene is TRBV25-1, the J gene TRBJ2-1, with 7 bases fitting TRBD2. In germline, CDR1 is MGHDK, CDR2 SYGVNS. The CDR3 runs to 14 residues. Unmatched junction bases numbered 4, after V lost 7 bases and J lost 1 base. This CDR3 is CASIPGGSYNEQFF. The CDR3 DNA follows: TGTGCCAGCATACCGGGAGGATCCTACAATGAGCAGTTCTTC.